The entry below gives a single T cell receptor (beta chain) sequence along with its context. The antigen is undetermined. The CDR3 has 15 residues. The ends were cut back, 0 bases at V and 2 bases at J, with 10 bases in the middle. CDR1 SGHRS and CDR2 YFSETQ come from the germline V gene. Unique molecular identifiers tagged the TCRbeta library. Each CDR3 protein is one row after TCRdb ran MiXCR on the PCR reads. The sample yields about 78,000 distinct CDR3 sequences, 13% to 15% seen once. This sample was included in a study of T-cell reconstitution after alpha-beta-depleted transplantation in children. Study-wide points: T-cell counts and diversity at one year post-transplant came mainly from newly produced T cells.

Here the sequenced sample was PBMCs, mostly from graft donor cells, taken 180 days after TCRalphabeta/CD19-depleted stem cell transplant. The J gene is TRBJ2-3, the V gene TRBV5-1; D not resolved. The clonotype originates from a male patient between 2 and 10 years old who had a stem cell transplant for acute lymphoblastic leukemia, so the T cells may come from the graft donor. The CDR3 DNA sequence: TGCGCCAGCAGCTTGGAGTCCCCGTCCACAGATACGCAGTATTTT. Translating it yields CASSLESPSTDTQYF.